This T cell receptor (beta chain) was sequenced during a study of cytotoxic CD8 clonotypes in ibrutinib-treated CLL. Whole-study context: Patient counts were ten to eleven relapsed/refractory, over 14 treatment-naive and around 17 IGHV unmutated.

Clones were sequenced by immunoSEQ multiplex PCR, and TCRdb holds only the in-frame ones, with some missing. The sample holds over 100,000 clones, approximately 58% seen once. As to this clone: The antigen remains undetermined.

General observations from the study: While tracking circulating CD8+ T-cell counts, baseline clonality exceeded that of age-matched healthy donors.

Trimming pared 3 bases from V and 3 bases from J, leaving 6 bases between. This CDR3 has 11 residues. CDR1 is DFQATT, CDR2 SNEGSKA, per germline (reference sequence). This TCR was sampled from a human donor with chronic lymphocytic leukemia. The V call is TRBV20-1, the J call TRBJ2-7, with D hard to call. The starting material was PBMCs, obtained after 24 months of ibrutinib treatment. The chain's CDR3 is CSASPRYEQYF. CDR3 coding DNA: TGCAGTGCTAGTCCCCGCTACGAGCAGTACTTC.